A single sample is the source of the 8 T cell receptor beta chains below, sequenced in a study of shared clonotypes between healthy human individuals. Clones were sequenced by immunoSEQ multiplex PCR, and TCRdb holds only the in-frame ones, with some missing. The sample has about 1 million clones, roughly 70% seen once. The sequenced sample consisted of memory CD4+ T cells sorted from blood. Subset defined: CD45RA-negative fraction. These TCRs come from a man between 18 and 35 years old in good health.

This clone was detected a few times. This rearrangement joins TRBV10-1 to TRBJ2-3; D unresolved. Trimming took off 0 bases at V and 1 base at J, with 5 bases between the two ends. Germline V CDR1 and CDR2: WNHNN, SYGVQD (reference sequence). This CDR3 region has 14 residues. The DNA of the CDR3 is TGCGCCAGCAGTGAGTCTCAGGGCACAGATACGCAGTATTTT. It yields the protein CASSESQGTDTQYF.

This clone was counted only a few times. J is TRBJ2-7 and V is TRBV4-1; 9 bases are shared with TRBD2. The V segment lost 3 bases and the J segment 3 bases; nucleotides outside the gene matches: 9. CDR3 size: 16 residues. CDR1 MGHRA and CDR2 YSYEKL come from the germline V gene. CDR3 DNA: TGCGCCAGCAGCCACTTTAGCGGGAGACACAGCTACGAGCAGTACTTC. Its translation is CASSHFSGRHSYEQYF.

In its sample, this clone was seen a few times. This chain connects TRBV9 to TRBJ1-1; D is uncertain. The CDR3 runs to 14 residues. Germline V gives CDR1 SGDLS, CDR2 YYNGEE. V was cut by 3 bases and J by 7 bases, with 16 bases left in between. CDR3 in DNA: TGTGCCAGCAGCGCCCCCCCCGAGGATGGTGAAGCTTTCTTT. It is translated as CASSAPPEDGEAFF.

Note on this clone: At the DNA level, this CDR3 is encoded by other sequences in the same sample as well. The V and J genes are TRBV5-1 and TRBJ1-5; TRBD1 matches 7 bases. Germline V gene lookup returns CDR1 SGHRS and CDR2 YFSETQ. The CDR3 extends over 15 amino acids. The J segment lost 0 bases and the V segment lost 0 bases, leaving 0 bases of the junction unmatched. This CDR3 reads CASSLAGGSNQPQHF. CDR3 sequence (DNA): TGCGCCAGCAGCTTGGCAGGGGGTAGCAATCAGCCCCAGCATTTT.

The chain links TRBV5-1 to TRBJ2-3; 12 bases align to TRBD2. V was clipped by 2 bases and J by 5 bases; unmatched bases: 3. This CDR3 comprises 15 residues. Germline V lookup: CDR1 SGHRS, CDR2 YFSETQ. The CDR3 loop reads CASSLLAGGLDTQYF. In DNA, the CDR3 is TGCGCCAGCAGCTTACTAGCGGGGGGCTTAGATACGCAGTATTTT.

The chain has TRBV6-5 and TRBJ2-2; D is ambiguous. Germline loops: CDR1 MNHEY, CDR2 SVGAGI. This CDR3 region has 12 residues. The V gene lost 4 bases and the J gene lost 6 bases, with 6 bases spanning the gap. The CDR3 DNA is TGTGCCAGCAGTTCGACGTCCGGGGAGCTGTTTTTT. This encodes CASSSTSGELFF.

This rearrangement joins TRBV4-1 to TRBJ2-1; TRBD2 aligns across 7 bases. The V segment lost 4 bases and the J segment 1 base; nucleotides outside the gene matches: 10. Per the germline V gene, CDR1 is MGHRA and CDR2 is YSYEKL. CDR3 length: 17 amino acids. CDR3 protein: CASSLRWGGKSYNEQFF. CDR3 coding DNA: TGCGCCAGCAGCCTTAGGTGGGGGGGAAAATCCTACAATGAGCAGTTCTTC.

V usage is TRBV30 and J usage is TRBJ2-3; 9 nucleotides align to TRBD2. The CDR3 sequence is 16 residues long. J was trimmed by 4 bases and V by 2 bases; bases with no gene match: 10. Germline V lookup: CDR1 GTSNPN, CDR2 SVGIG (reference sequence). The CDR3, as DNA: TGTGCCTGGAGTCGAGTAGGCGGGGGGGCACCAGATACGCAGTATTTT. Amino acids: CAWSRVGGGAPDTQYF. Supplemented by reference TRBV30 and TRBJ2-3, the full variable domain reads SQTIHQWPATLVQPVGSPLSLECTVEGTSNPNLYWYRQAAGRGLQLLFYSVGIGQISSEVPQNLSASRPQDRQFILSSKKLLLSDSGFYLCAWSRVGGGAPDTQYFGPGTRLTVL.